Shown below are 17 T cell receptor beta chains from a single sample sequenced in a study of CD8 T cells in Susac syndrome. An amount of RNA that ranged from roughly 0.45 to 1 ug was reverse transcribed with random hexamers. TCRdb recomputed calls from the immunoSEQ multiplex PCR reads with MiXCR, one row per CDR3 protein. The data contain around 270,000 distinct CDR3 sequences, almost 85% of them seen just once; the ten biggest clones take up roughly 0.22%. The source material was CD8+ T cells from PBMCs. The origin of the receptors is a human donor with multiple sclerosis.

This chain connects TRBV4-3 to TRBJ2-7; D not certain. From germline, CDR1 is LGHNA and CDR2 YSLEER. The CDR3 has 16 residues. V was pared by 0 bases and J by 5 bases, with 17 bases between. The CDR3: CASSQDRVSSWDEQYF. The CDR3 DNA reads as TGCGCCAGCAGCCAAGATCGGGTCAGTTCATGGGACGAGCAGTACTTC.

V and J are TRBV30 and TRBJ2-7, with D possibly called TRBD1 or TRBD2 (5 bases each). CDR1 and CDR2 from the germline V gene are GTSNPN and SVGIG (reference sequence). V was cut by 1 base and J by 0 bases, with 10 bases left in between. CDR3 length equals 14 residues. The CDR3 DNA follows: TGTGCCTGGAGTGGGGACCCCAGCTCCTACGAGCAGTACTTC. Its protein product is CAWSGDPSSYEQYF.

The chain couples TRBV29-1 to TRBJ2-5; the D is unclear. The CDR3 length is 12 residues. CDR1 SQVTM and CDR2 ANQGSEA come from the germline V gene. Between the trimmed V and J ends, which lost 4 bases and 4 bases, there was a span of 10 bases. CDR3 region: CSVAGFLETQYF. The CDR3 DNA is TGCAGCGTTGCCGGTTTCTTAGAGACCCAGTACTTC.

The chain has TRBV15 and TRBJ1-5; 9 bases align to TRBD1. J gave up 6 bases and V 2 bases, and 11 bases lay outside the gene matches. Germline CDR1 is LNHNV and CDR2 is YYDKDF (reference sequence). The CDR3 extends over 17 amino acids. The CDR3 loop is CATSRQWVDRGCQPQHF. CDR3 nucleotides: TGTGCCACCAGCAGACAATGGGTTGACAGGGGGTGTCAGCCCCAGCATTTT.

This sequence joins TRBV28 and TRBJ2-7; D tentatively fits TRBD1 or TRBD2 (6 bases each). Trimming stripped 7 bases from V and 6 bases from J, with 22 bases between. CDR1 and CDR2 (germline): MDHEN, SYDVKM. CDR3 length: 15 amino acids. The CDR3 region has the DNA TGTGCCAGCAACGGGGGACACTCCAACCTCGTCGAGCAGTACTTC. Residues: CASNGGHSNLVEQYF. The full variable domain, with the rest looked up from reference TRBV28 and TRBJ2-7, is DVKVTQSSRYLVKRTGEKVFLECVQDMDHENMFWYRQDPGLGLRLIYFSYDVKMKEKGDIPEGYSVSREKKERFSLILESASTNQTSMYLCASNGGHSNLVEQYFGPGTRLTVT.

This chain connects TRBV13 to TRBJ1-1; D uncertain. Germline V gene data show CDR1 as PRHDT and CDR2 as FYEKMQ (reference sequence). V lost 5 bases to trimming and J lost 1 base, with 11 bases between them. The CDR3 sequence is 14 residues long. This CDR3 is CASSPYSANTEAFF. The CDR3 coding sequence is TGTGCCAGCAGCCCTTACAGCGCGAACACTGAAGCTTTCTTT.

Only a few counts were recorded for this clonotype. The CDR3 region has the DNA TGTGCCAGCAGTTCCCGGCTAGCCAAAAACATTCAGTACTTC. It translates to CASSSRLAKNIQYF. The chain couples TRBV28 to TRBJ2-4; D gene unclear. The CDR3 covers 14 residues. Germline CDR1 is MDHEN and CDR2 is SYDVKM. Trimming took off 4 bases at V and 0 bases at J, with 7 bases between the two ends.

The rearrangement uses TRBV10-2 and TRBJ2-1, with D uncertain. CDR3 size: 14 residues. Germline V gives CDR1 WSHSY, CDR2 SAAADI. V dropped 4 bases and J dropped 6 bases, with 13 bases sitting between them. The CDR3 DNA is TGCGCCAGCAGTGTAATAGCTTTCGGCAATGAGCAGTTCTTC. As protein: CASSVIAFGNEQFF.

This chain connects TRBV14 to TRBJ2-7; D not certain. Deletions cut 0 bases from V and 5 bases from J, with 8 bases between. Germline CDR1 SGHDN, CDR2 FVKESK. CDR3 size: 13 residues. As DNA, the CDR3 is TGTGCCAGCAGCCAAGATCCTCTAGACGAGCAGTACTTC. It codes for CASSQDPLDEQYF. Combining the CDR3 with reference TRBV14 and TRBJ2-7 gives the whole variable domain EAGVTQFPSHSVIEKGQTVTLRCDPISGHDNLYWYRRVMGKEIKFLLHFVKESKQDESGMPNNRFLAERTGGTYSTLKVQPAELEDSGVYFCASSQDPLDEQYFGPGTRLTVT.

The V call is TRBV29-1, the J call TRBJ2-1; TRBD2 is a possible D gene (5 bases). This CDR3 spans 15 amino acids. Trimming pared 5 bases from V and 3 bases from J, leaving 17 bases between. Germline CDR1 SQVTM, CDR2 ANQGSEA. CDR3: CSVRRGPPYYNEQFF. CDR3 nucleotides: TGCAGCGTTCGCCGAGGGCCCCCTTACTACAATGAGCAGTTCTTC.

The DNA of the CDR3 is TGTGCCTGGCTACCACGACAGGGACTCTCCTACGAGCAGTACTTC. As protein: CAWLPRQGLSYEQYF. J is TRBJ2-7 and V is TRBV30; a weak D match, TRBD1 (7 bases). Germline V gene data show CDR1 as GTSNPN and CDR2 as SVGIG (reference sequence). The CDR3 contains 15 residues. V was pared by 5 bases and J by 0 bases, with 17 bases between.

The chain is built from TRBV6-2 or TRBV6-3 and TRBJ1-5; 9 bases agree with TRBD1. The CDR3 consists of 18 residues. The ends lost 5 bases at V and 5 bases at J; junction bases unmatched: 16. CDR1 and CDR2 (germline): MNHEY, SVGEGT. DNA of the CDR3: TGTGCCAGCAGTCGCCTACCAAACAGGGGGCAGGCGGATCAGCCCCAGCATTTT. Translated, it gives CASSRLPNRGQADQPQHF.

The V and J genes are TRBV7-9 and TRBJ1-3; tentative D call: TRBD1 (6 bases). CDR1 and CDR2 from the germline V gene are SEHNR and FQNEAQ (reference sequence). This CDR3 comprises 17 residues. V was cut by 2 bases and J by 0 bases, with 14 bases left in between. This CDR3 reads CASSLPQGMSSGNTIYF. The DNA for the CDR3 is TGTGCCAGCAGCTTACCCCAGGGGATGAGCTCTGGAAACACCATATATTTT.

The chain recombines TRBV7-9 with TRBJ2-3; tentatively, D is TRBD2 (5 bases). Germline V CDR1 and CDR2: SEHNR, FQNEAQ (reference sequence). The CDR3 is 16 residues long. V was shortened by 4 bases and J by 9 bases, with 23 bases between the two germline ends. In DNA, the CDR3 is TGTGCCAGCAGCTCAGCCGGGCGGGCCCCGACAAGGACGCAGTATTTT. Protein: CASSSAGRAPTRTQYF.

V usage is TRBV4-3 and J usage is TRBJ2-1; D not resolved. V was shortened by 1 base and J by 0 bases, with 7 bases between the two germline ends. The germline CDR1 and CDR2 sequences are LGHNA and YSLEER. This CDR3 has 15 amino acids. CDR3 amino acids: CASSQVGSSYNEQFF. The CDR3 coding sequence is TGCGCCAGCAGCCAAGTAGGTAGCTCCTACAATGAGCAGTTCTTC.

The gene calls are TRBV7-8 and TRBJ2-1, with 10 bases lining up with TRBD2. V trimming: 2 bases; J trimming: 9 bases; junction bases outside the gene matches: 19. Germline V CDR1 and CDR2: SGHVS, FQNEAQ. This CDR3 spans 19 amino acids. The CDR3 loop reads CASSLFPWSFGASGSEQFF. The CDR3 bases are TGTGCCAGCAGCTTATTCCCCTGGTCGTTTGGAGCTAGCGGGAGTGAGCAGTTCTTC. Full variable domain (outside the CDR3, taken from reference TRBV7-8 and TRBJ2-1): GAGVSQSPRYKVAKRGQDVALRCDPISGHVSLFWYQQALGQGPEFLTYFQNEAQLDKSGLPSDRFFAERPEGSVSTLKIQRTQQEDSAVYLCASSLFPWSFGASGSEQFFGPGTRLTVL.

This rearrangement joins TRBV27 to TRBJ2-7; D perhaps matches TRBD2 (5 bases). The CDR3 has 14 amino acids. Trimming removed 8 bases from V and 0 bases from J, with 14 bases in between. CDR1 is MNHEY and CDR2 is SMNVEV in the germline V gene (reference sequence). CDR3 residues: CASAIGGGSYEQYF. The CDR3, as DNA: TGTGCCAGCGCCATAGGCGGAGGCTCCTACGAGCAGTACTTC.